This TCR beta chain was obtained from a study of cytomegalovirus exposure and HLA in healthy donors listed by TCRdb under 2017. About the investigation overall: An earlier analysis of 587 of the donors reported 276 Gb of sequence data and 117 million unique TCR beta sequences obtained from about 200 million T cells. The study was designed to test whether signatures of past pathogen exposure could be identified by cataloging public T cell receptors. Rather than using new phenotypic data, the later analysis identified candidate immune exposures from TCR beta sequences and from how often those sequences occurred across donors. Along with the approximately 700-subject first cohort, a separate validation cohort of around 120 different subjects was used. Every repertoire in the discovery cohort had been generated on one and the same sequencing platform. Both class I and class II loci were covered by HLA typing, at four-digit resolution. A later genetic analysis took genome-wide SNP genotypes for about 55% of the 666 donors and used that subset as a discovery cohort. High-throughput TCR immunosequencing, statistical association of individual TCRs with disease status, and machine learning were combined to predict cytomegalovirus infection status. Donor age, sex, ethnicity and CMV serostatus were compiled alongside the repertoire data. The number of typed donors differed by locus: about 620-630 for A, B, C, DRB1 and DQB1; 500 to 550 for DQA1; around 610 for DPA1; and about 450 for DPB1. Among about 410 genotyped donors of the cohort, an average of around 220,000 unique TCR beta nucleotide sequences was sequenced per donor, of which roughly 17% were non-productive. An early release covering over 500 HLA-typed donors comprised approximately 290 gigabases of sequencing data and roughly 85 million unique TCR sequences. The study used immunosequencing to profile the T cell repertoires of about 670 subjects and linked those repertoires to cytomegalovirus serostatus. In an earlier analysis of roughly 540 of the donors, high-throughput TCR beta sequencing was used to judge whether each TCR beta V gene segment behaved as functional or pseudogenic. About 5 DR-DQ haplotypes were handled as single units for association and clustering, since linkage in the cohort was strong. Of the approximately 400 genotyped donors, around 81% fell in the genetic ancestry cluster associated with self-reported Caucasian donors. A later analysis re-analyzed previously published TCR beta repertoires from roughly 600 donors and added high-resolution HLA genotyping to study TCR occurrence patterns.

CDR3 length: 15 amino acids, cysteine to phenylalanine. Of the read, only the CDR3 DNA is kept; its 45 bases are in frame from base 1. Unmatched junction bases come to 6, with V trimmed by 3 bases and J by 2 bases. CDR1 is given as WNHNN and CDR2 as SYGVQD, both from the germline V gene (reference sequence). What the work shows at the level of the full study, not this receptor alone: A later genetic analysis reported fewer N-insertions in productive TCRs among donors in an Asian-associated ancestry cluster than the 666-donor mean. The study listed approximately 150 TCR beta chains as associated with cytomegalovirus. When HLA alleles, especially DR and DQ, strongly co-occurred, attributing TCR associations to individual alleles was difficult. Some IMGT-functional V segments, including TRBV6-2 and TRBV6-3, could not be told apart with the 87-base-pair reads, so those segments were excluded. Roughly uniform sequencing depth across donors was assumed in presence/absence analyses, although this assumption may not hold. A later analysis associated about 17,000 TCR beta sequences with specific HLA alleles at a false discovery rate of 0.05. Immune exposure information for the cohort was limited to CMV serostatus. In a later analysis, HLA-associated TCR beta chains were found to be more clonally expanded and to have lower generation probabilities than equally common non-associated chains. A later analysis reported that several top co-occurrence clusters appeared linked to parvovirus B19, influenza, CMV and Epstein-Barr virus. Because HLA typing was unavailable for some donors at each locus, only the typed subset was used in association tests. A further reported finding was that TCR beta sequences accurately predicted the HLA-A and HLA-B alleles for most subjects in the first cohort. The authors suggested that the approach could potentially be generalized to other disease states and immunological phenotypes. In this cohort, only TCR beta chains were sequenced, and detectable features were limited by the absence of alpha or paired-chain data. In vitro tests confirmed that a few of the cytomegalovirus-associated TCR beta chains recognize cytomegalovirus antigens. The sequencing pipeline was judged likely to have produced a cluster of highly shared sequence variants as a technical artifact. A later genetic analysis associated a missense DCLRE1C variant with V-gene and J-gene trimming of TCR beta chains, and an independent cohort replicated the association. Because counts were too low, roughly 16 rarely observed V segments, including chromosome 9 orphons, were left out of the earlier analysis of 587 of the donors. Broadly in line with IMGT annotations, most TCR beta V segments showed up in productive rearrangements about 90% or about 30% of the time in an earlier analysis of around 600 of the donors. According to a later analysis, TCR association rates differed among HLA loci, with DRB1 alleles showing the most associated TCRs and HLA-C alleles showing the fewest. Correlated functional status among segregating V segments might reflect linkage disequilibrium, but an unknown experimental factor could not be ruled out. Most TCR sequences were observed very rarely across donors, whereas some public TCRs were present in many individuals. In a later analysis, most CMV-associated TCR beta chains were found to appear HLA-restricted, with HLA associations seemingly driven largely by CMV exposure. Cytomegalovirus status was reported to be diagnosed by the classifier with high specificity and sensitivity in both the original and validation cohorts.

Library creation used the immunoSEQ multiplex PCR assay. The multiplex PCR relied on a mix of 60 forward primers for TCR Vbeta segments and 13 reverse primers for TCR Jbeta segments. The CDR3 region of rearranged TCR beta genes was amplified from genomic DNA by a multiplex PCR assay. On the Illumina HiSeq System, the amplified TCR beta libraries were sequenced as 87-base-pair reads. Processing in the source paper ran as follows. Across the 600 to 700 repertoires, a later analysis counted approximately 75 million unique TCR beta chains, roughly 11 million of which were shared by at least two donors. To remove PCR and sequencing errors, raw reads were error-corrected and collapsed into unique sequences using a nearest-neighbor algorithm that merged closely related sequences. To assign V, D and J gene segments, CDR3 sequences were aligned to IMGT reference sequences. For a sequence to be retained, a match of at least six nucleotides to both a V gene segment and a J gene segment was required. Rearrangements were called productive when the CDR3 lacked stop codons and stayed in frame with V and J; all others were non-productive. CDR3 was defined according to IMGT convention as the region running from the second conserved V-encoded cysteine to the conserved J-encoded phenylalanine. Sequences without an unambiguous match to a single V gene segment were excluded from the earlier analysis of several hundred of the donors. In an earlier analysis of some 590 of the donors, V segments were called functional above 56.7% productive rearrangements and were called segregating when the between-donor standard deviation exceeded 5%. A statistical classification framework was built for diagnosing cytomegalovirus status from the catalog of TCR beta chain sequences. In a later analysis, V and J genes were assigned by comparing TCR nucleotide sequences against IMGT/GENE-DB human TR gene sequences. The TCRdist pipeline was used in a later analysis to assign CDR3 sequences and most-parsimonious VDJ recombination scenarios. In a later analysis, each TCR beta chain was defined by its CDR3 amino acid sequence together with its V-gene family, and reads without a unique V-gene family were excluded. To address suspected cross-contamination and a sequencing artifact, a later analysis removed some 620 highly shared, low-generation-probability nucleotide sequences. A later analysis calculated a clonal expansion index for each public chain from normalized within-repertoire ranks of inferred template counts. In a later analysis, generation probabilities were computed with a VDJ recombination model fitted to out-of-frame rearrangements, and the resulting probabilities were checked against IGoR. A later analysis scored TCR-TCR, TCR-HLA and TCR-CMV co-occurrence with hypergeometric tests, applying a repertoire-size bias correction to TCR pairs. A later analysis estimated false discovery rates by permuting HLA or CMV assignments 20 times. In a later analysis, co-occurring TCRs were grouped with DBSCAN, and TCRdist sequence similarity was added when clustering was performed within HLA-allele-positive subsets. Repertoires with fewer than 30,000 or more than 120,000 public chains, plus five repertoires with anomalous nucleotide sharing, were excluded from co-occurrence clustering. Here the immuneACCESS table is served through TCRdb, limited to in-frame sequences with V and J called. Missing clones are a known gap in these copies; in checked studies unresolved V genes cover under half, and the rest lacks a known reason. That table is the source of V, J and clone size, and D and trimming were worked out from the DNA. This sample comprises fewer than 120,000 clones, 75% to 90% of them detected only once. The ten top clones hold 1.5% to 2% of the sample.

Details on this clone: Its antigen is still unknown. The sample holds no much larger clone one base away, and base qualities are not on file.

The cohort was made up of approximately 670 healthy bone marrow donors. At the time of sampling, all cohort members were nominally healthy, though unrecorded immune exposures were likely present. The donor tested CMV seronegative, placing the donor among the 352 seronegative members of the cohort. A peripheral blood sample was provided by each donor, and peripheral blood mononuclear cells were used for TCR beta sequencing. The Qiagen DNeasy Blood Extraction Kit was used to extract genomic DNA from the blood cell samples. The source is a middle-aged man in good health and CMV-seronegative. Recombination linked TRBV10-1 to TRBJ1-1; TRBD1 lines up with 7 middle nucleotides. The sequenced material came from PBMCs. The nucleotide sequence is TGCGCCAGCAGTGATTTTAGGGACAGTAACACTGAAGCTTTCTTT. This translates into CASSDFRDSNTEAFF.